One sample yielded the 24 T cell receptor beta chains listed below, sequenced in a study of blood T cells in healthy people across ages. The use of a sample-barcoded 5' primer and a J-beta primer mix characterized a second PCR of roughly 6 to 11 cycles. TCRdb ran MiXCR on the 5' RACE reads and lists one entry per CDR3 protein. This sample has 1.5 million to 2 million distinct CDR3 sequences, with around half found just once. Sequencing was carried out using blood. The source is a woman between 40 and 55 years old in good health.

The V and J genes are TRBV20-1 and TRBJ2-2; D unclear. The CDR3 sequence is 15 residues long. Germline loops: CDR1 DFQATT, CDR2 SNEGSKA (reference sequence). The ends were cut back, 6 bases at V and 3 bases at J, with 17 bases in the middle. This CDR3 is CSAARAGAYTGELFF. CDR3 sequence (DNA): TGCAGTGCCGCCCGGGCAGGCGCTTACACCGGGGAGCTGTTTTTT.

The rearrangement joins TRBV28 to TRBJ1-6; D remains ambiguous. This CDR3 comprises 14 residues. Germline V gene lookup returns CDR1 MDHEN and CDR2 SYDVKM. V lost 3 bases, J lost 5 bases, and 8 bases lay in between. CDR3 in DNA: TGTGCCAGCAGTTTTTGGGTGGATAATTCACCCCTCCACTTT. Translating it yields CASSFWVDNSPLHF.

Only a few counts were recorded for this clonotype. This sequence joins TRBV3-1 and TRBJ2-1; D may be TRBD2 (5 bases). The germline V gene encodes CDR1 LGHDT and CDR2 YNNKEL (reference sequence). V gave up 1 base and J gave up 2 bases, with 12 bases separating them. The CDR3 is 16 amino acids. The CDR3 loop is CASSQVSGNAYNEQFF. DNA of the CDR3: TGTGCCAGCAGCCAAGTCAGCGGTAATGCCTACAATGAGCAGTTCTTC.

This clonotype was seen only a few times. This rearrangement joins TRBV9 to TRBJ2-1; possibly TRBD1 for D (5 bases). The CDR3 has 18 amino acids. V lost 2 bases and J 0 bases, leaving 18 bases between the germline ends. The germline CDR1 and CDR2 sequences are SGDLS and YYNGEE. As DNA, the CDR3 is TGTGCCAGCAGCGTCCGCCGACAGACACCGAACTCCTACAATGAGCAGTTCTTC. Translating gives CASSVRRQTPNSYNEQFF.

The table lists this clonotype with many counts. This chain links TRBV29-1 with TRBJ2-1; 13 positions agree with TRBD2. V was pared by 7 bases and J by 5 bases, with 8 bases of the junction left unmatched. The CDR3 runs 15 residues. CDR1 SQVTM and CDR2 ANQGSEA come from the germline V gene. The CDR3 loop reads CSARTSGGDDNEQFF. In DNA form, the CDR3 reads TGCAGCGCTCGGACTAGCGGGGGCGATGACAATGAGCAGTTCTTC.

There are a few counts of this clonotype. V gene TRBV10-3 combines with J gene TRBJ2-3; no definite D call. The ends were cut back, 8 bases at V and 2 bases at J, with 11 bases in the middle. The CDR3 totals 13 residues. CDR1 ENHRY and CDR2 SYGVKD come from the germline V gene. The CDR3 loop is CAIAGHDTDTQYF. The CDR3 region has the DNA TGTGCCATCGCCGGCCACGACACAGATACGCAGTATTTT.

The chain links TRBV6-5 to TRBJ2-3; D possibly corresponds to TRBD2 (6 bases). Germline V lookup: CDR1 MNHEY, CDR2 SVGAGI. With 2 bases removed from V and 4 bases from J, the gap between germline ends came to 13 bases. There are 15 residues in the CDR3. For the CDR3, the DNA is TGTGCCAGCAGTTACGGCCTAGCGATGTCAGATACGCAGTATTTT. Encoded protein: CASSYGLAMSDTQYF.

This clonotype came up a few times. The gene calls are TRBV7-2 and TRBJ1-1; D unclear. Germline-derived CDR1 and CDR2 are SGHTA and FQGNSA. Deletions cut 0 bases from V and 10 bases from J, with 21 bases between. The CDR3 has 16 residues. This CDR3 reads CASSLALSDSRAGAFF. Written as DNA, the CDR3 is TGTGCCAGCAGCTTAGCGCTAAGCGATAGTAGGGCGGGAGCTTTCTTT.

V gene TRBV4-1 combines with J gene TRBJ2-3; TRBD2 might be the D (7 bases). Germline values: CDR1 MGHRA, CDR2 YSYEKL. This CDR3 spans 14 amino acids. Trimming removed 7 bases from V and 0 bases from J, with 11 bases in between. The CDR3 region is CASTGGYSTDTQYF. For the CDR3, the DNA is TGCGCCAGCACGGGGGGCTATAGCACAGATACGCAGTATTTT.

This sequence joins TRBV5-1 and TRBJ2-7, with 9 bases fitting TRBD1. The assigned J gene may be wrong: the sequence end matches TRBJ2-5 better. Looked up from germline, CDR1 is SGHRS and CDR2 is YFSETQ. CDR3 length: 17 residues. The CDR3 sequence is CASSLVIGQGPQETQYF. CDR3 DNA sequence: TGCGCCAGCAGCTTGGTGATAGGACAGGGGCCCCAAGAGACCCAGTACTTC.

Turning to this clonotype: One end of the junction varies from germline; a read error may be responsible. V gene TRBV7-7 combines with J gene TRBJ2-3; 7 nucleotides agree with TRBD2. The CDR3 has 14 residues. Germline V gene sequence: CDR1 SSHAT, CDR2 FNYEAQ (reference sequence). The CDR3 reads CASSLMAGEDTQYF. DNA for the CDR3: TGTGCTAGCAGCTTAATGGCGGGAGAGGATACGCAGTATTTT.

The chain couples TRBV13 to TRBJ1-1; tentative D call: TRBD1 (5 bases). In germline, CDR1 is PRHDT, CDR2 FYEKMQ (reference sequence). This CDR3 is 17 amino acids long. Trimming shortened V by 5 bases and J by 6 bases, and 25 bases separated the two germline ends. CDR3: CASSVYRIHGTIAEAFF. Here the CDR3 DNA reads TGTGCCAGCAGCGTCTACCGGATTCATGGGACCATAGCTGAAGCTTTCTTT.

There are a few counts of this clonotype. J is TRBJ2-3 and V is TRBV7-2; 8 bases are a match to TRBD2. This CDR3 region has 15 residues. CDR1 and CDR2 (germline): SGHTA, FQGNSA. With V trimmed by 1 base and J by 5 bases, 5 bases remained unmatched. CDR3: CASSLGSGGRDTQYF. CDR3 nucleotide sequence: TGTGCCAGCAGCTTAGGGAGCGGGGGCAGAGATACGCAGTATTTT.

A remark on this clonotype: A junction boundary mismatches the germline segment, possibly from a read error. The chain combines TRBV27 with TRBJ2-5; D is ambiguous. The CDR3 spans 13 residues. The V gene's germline CDR1 is MNHEY and CDR2 SMNVEV (reference sequence). The CDR3: CACSKPGEETQYF. The DNA for the CDR3 is TGTGCCTGCAGTAAACCAGGCGAAGAGACCCAGTACTTC.

The gene calls are TRBV7-7 and TRBJ2-7; possible D gene TRBD2, 7 bases. Gene TRBJ2-5 matches the end of the DNA better, so the J call may be wrong. The CDR3 contains 13 residues. Germline values: CDR1 SSHAT, CDR2 FNYEAQ (reference sequence). This CDR3 reads CASAGGGVETQYF. The CDR3 DNA is TGTGCTAGCGCCGGAGGGGGGGTCGAGACCCAGTACTTC.

This clonotype was recorded many times. The chain couples TRBV6-5 to TRBJ2-3; no firm D call. The CDR3 length is 13 residues. CDR1 and CDR2 (germline): MNHEY, SVGAGI. V dropped 3 bases and J dropped 0 bases, with 4 bases sitting between them. DNA of the CDR3: TGTGCCAGCAGTTATGCTAGCACAGATACGCAGTATTTT. Its translation: CASSYASTDTQYF.

This clonotype was counted a few times. This chain's CDR3 is CSARGLALSTDTQYF. In DNA, the CDR3 is TGCAGTGCTAGAGGACTAGCCCTTAGCACAGATACGCAGTATTTT. The V gene is TRBV20-1, the J gene TRBJ2-3, with TRBD2 matching over 7 bases. Trimming removed 1 base from V and 0 bases from J; junction bases left unmatched: 4. This CDR3 has 15 residues. Germline loops: CDR1 DFQATT, CDR2 SNEGSKA (reference sequence).

The sample holds a few counts of this clonotype. This sequence joins TRBV6-5 and TRBJ2-5; TRBD1 might be the D (6 bases). CDR1 and CDR2 (germline): MNHEY, SVGAGI. Trimming removed 6 bases at V and 1 base at J, with 15 bases between. This CDR3 has 15 residues. CDR3 in amino acids: CASRLFPTGQETQYF. CDR3 DNA sequence: TGTGCCAGCAGATTATTCCCGACAGGCCAAGAGACCCAGTACTTC.

The chain employs TRBV18 and TRBJ2-7, with TRBD1 matching over 10 bases. The germline CDR1 and CDR2 sequences are KGHSH and LQKENI. With V trimmed by 0 bases and J by 7 bases, 3 bases remained unmatched. This CDR3 is 14 amino acids long. The CDR3: CASSPPRDRGEQYF. CDR3 DNA: TGTGCCAGCTCACCACCGCGGGACAGGGGAGAGCAGTACTTC.

The chain joins TRBV29-1 to TRBJ2-1; 12 positions match TRBD2. The CDR3 has 18 residues. From germline, CDR1 is SQVTM and CDR2 ANQGSEA. The J segment lost 0 bases and the V segment lost 7 bases, leaving 13 bases of the junction unmatched. Here the CDR3 DNA reads TGCAGCGCCCTAGCGGGAGGGCTCTTGTTGAGCTCCTACAATGAGCAGTTCTTC. Its translation: CSALAGGLLLSSYNEQFF.

The rearrangement links TRBV12-3 or TRBV12-4 to TRBJ1-1, with a tentative D call TRBD1 (5 bases). This CDR3 spans 15 amino acids. V dropped 5 bases and J dropped 0 bases, with 13 bases sitting between them. The CDR3 reads CASSALQGLNTEAFF. CDR3 nucleotides: TGTGCCAGCAGTGCCCTCCAGGGCCTGAACACTGAAGCTTTCTTT.

The chain couples TRBV11-2 to TRBJ1-4; 9 bases line up with TRBD1. V dropped 5 bases and J dropped 6; count of bases not matched to a gene: 10. CDR3 length equals 16 residues. Germline-derived CDR1 and CDR2 are SGHAT and FQNNGV. CDR3 in amino acids: CASSARPGQGDEKLFF. The CDR3 coding sequence is TGTGCCAGCAGCGCTCGACCGGGACAGGGTGATGAAAAACTGTTTTTT.

This chain connects TRBV20-1 to TRBJ2-5, with 11 nucleotides matching TRBD2. The CDR3 sequence is 14 residues long. Germline V gene lookup returns CDR1 DFQATT and CDR2 SNEGSKA (reference sequence). V was clipped by 8 bases and J by 1 base; unmatched bases: 6. CDR3 nucleotide sequence: TGCAGTCCAGGACTAGCGGGTAGCCAAGAGACCCAGTACTTC. Translated: CSPGLAGSQETQYF.

This chain connects TRBV18 to TRBJ1-6, with D hard to call. The V gene lost 3 bases and the J gene lost 6 bases, with 9 bases spanning the gap. The length of the CDR3 is 14 residues. CDR1 and CDR2 from the germline V gene are KGHSH and LQKENI. The CDR3 here is CASSPNGVNSPLHF. The CDR3 nucleotides are TGTGCCAGCTCACCTAACGGAGTTAATTCACCCCTCCACTTT.